This entry concerns a single TCR beta chain. Its target is unknown. This specimen belongs to a study of cytomegalovirus exposure and HLA in healthy donors. The CDR3 totals 14 residues. Germline values: CDR1 ENHRY, CDR2 SYGVKD. Trimming took 4 bases from V and 3 from J; bases not matched to a gene: 2. General observations from the study: One later analysis, an examination of the approximately 130 validation repertoires, found that first-cohort TCR clusters tended to co-occur in them.

Assay used: immunoSEQ multiplex PCR; TCRdb lists only in-frame clones, some missing. The sample has 200,000 to 250,000 clones, roughly 84% seen once. The chain uses TRBV10-3 and TRBJ2-5, with 10 positions matching TRBD2. The sequence came from a young man in good health and CMV-seropositive. Sequencing was done on a sample of PBMCs. In DNA, the CDR3 is TGTGCCATCAGTGGTCTAGCGGGAGAAGAGACCCAGTACTTC. Translated: CAISGLAGEETQYF.